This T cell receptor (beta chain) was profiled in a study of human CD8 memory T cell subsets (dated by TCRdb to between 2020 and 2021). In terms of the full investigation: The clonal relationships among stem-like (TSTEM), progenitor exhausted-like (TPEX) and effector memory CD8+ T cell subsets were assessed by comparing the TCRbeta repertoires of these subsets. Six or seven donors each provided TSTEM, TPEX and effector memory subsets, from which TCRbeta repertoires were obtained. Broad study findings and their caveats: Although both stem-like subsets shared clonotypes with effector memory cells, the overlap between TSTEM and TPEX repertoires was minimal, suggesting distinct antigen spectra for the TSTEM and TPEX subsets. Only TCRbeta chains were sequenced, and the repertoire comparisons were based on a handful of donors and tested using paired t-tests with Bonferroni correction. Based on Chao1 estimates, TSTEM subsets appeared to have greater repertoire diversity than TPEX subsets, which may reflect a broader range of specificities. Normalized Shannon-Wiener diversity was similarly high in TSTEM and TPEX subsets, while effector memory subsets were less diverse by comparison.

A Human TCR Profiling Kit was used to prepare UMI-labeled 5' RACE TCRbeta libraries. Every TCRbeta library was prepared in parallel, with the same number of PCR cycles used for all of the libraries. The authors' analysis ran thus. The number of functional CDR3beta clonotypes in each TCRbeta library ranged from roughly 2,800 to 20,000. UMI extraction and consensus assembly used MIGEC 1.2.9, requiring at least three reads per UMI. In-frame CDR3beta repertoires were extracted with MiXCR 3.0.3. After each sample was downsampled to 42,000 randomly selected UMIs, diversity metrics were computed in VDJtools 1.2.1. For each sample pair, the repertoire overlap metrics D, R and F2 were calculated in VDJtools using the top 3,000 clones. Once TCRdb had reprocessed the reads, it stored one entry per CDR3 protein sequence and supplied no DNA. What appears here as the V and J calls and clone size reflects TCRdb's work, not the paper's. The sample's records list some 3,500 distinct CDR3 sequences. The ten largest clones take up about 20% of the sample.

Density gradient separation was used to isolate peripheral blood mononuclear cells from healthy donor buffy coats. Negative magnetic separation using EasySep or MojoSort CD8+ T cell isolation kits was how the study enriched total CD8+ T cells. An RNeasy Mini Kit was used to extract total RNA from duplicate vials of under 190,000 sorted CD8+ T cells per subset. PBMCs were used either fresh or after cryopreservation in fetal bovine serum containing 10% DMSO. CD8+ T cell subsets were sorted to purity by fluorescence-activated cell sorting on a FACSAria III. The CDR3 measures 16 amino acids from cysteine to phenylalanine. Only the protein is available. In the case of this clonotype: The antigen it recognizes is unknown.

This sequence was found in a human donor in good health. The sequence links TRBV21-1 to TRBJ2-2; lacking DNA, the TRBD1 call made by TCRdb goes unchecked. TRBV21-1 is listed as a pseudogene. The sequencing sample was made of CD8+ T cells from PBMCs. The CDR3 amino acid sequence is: CASSLGTGLPPGSCFF.